Listed here are 13 T cell receptor beta chains from one sample, sequenced in a study of T-cell reconstitution after alpha-beta-depleted transplantation in children. Unique molecular identifiers were incorporated into the prepared TCRbeta library. Using its own MiXCR run on the PCR reads, TCRdb lists one record per CDR3 protein. This table holds over 150,000 distinct CDR3 sequences, over 8.5% found once. Material: PBMCs, obtained before TCRalphabeta/CD19-depleted stem cell transplant. These receptors were collected from a boy younger than 10 with acute myeloid leukemia, due to receive a stem cell transplant.

This clonotype has ten or more counts. The chain is built from TRBV7-2 and TRBJ2-5; 12 bases are shared with TRBD2. The V and J ends lost 1 base and 4 bases, in that order; junction bases with no gene match: 4. This CDR3 has 16 amino acids. Germline V CDR1 and CDR2: SGHTA, FQGNSA. CDR3: CASSLVLAGGRETQYF. In nucleotides, the CDR3 is TGTGCCAGCAGCTTAGTCCTAGCGGGAGGGCGAGAGACCCAGTACTTC.

Many counts were recorded for this clonotype. This chain links TRBV5-6 with TRBJ1-2; perhaps TRBD1 as D (6 bases). This CDR3 region has 12 residues. Trimming left V 4 bases short and J 9 bases short, with 13 bases between. Per germline, CDR1 SGHDT and CDR2 YYEEEE. Here the CDR3 reads CASSATGLRYTF. CDR3 nucleotides: TGTGCCAGCAGCGCAACAGGGTTGCGCTACACCTTC.

This clonotype has at least ten counts. The chain carries TRBV20-1 and TRBJ2-1, with D unresolved. Germline V lookup: CDR1 DFQATT, CDR2 SNEGSKA (reference sequence). The length of the CDR3 is 13 residues. V lost 5 bases to trimming and J lost 0 bases, with 8 bases between them. The CDR3 DNA follows: TGCAGTGCTCTCGCGTCCTCCTACAATGAGCAGTTCTTC. Encoded protein: CSALASSYNEQFF.

In its sample, this clonotype was seen many times. J is TRBJ1-2 and V is TRBV5-5, with a possible D match to TRBD1 (5 bases). Trimming took 4 bases from V and 7 from J, leaving 11 bases between them. This CDR3 is built from 12 residues. The germline CDR1 and CDR2 sequences are SGHKS and YYEKEE (reference sequence). CDR3 sequence (DNA): TGTGCCAGCAGCCCTCTTGGGGCTGGCTACACCTTC. Translation: CASSPLGAGYTF.

This clonotype was counted many times. The chain combines TRBV14 with TRBJ2-7, with unresolved D. Deletions cut 3 bases from V and 0 bases from J, with 9 bases between. CDR1 is SGHDN, CDR2 FVKESK, per germline. This CDR3 region has 14 residues. CDR3 bases: TGTGCCAGCAGCCATTCACGGAACTCCTACGAGCAGTACTTC. Protein product: CASSHSRNSYEQYF.

Concerning this clonotype itself: A much larger clonotype is one base distant, so this may be a read error. V gene TRBV20-1 combines with J gene TRBJ2-1, with D possibly being TRBD1 or TRBD2 (7 bases each). The CDR3 runs 17 residues. Germline values: CDR1 DFQATT, CDR2 SNEGSKA (reference sequence). CDR3 bases: TGCTGTGCTAGAGATCTGGCAGGGGGGGCCTCCTACAATGAGCAGTTCTTC. It encodes CCARDLAGGASYNEQFF.

This clonotype appeared many times. This chain joins TRBV6-5 and TRBJ2-1; 16 nucleotides match TRBD2. J gave up 3 bases and V 4 bases, and 9 bases lay outside the gene matches. CDR3 length: 19 amino acids. From germline, CDR1 is MNHEY and CDR2 SVGAGI. The CDR3 coding sequence is TGTGCCAGCAGTTCATCAGGGACTAGCGGGGGGGCAGTCTACAATGAGCAGTTCTTC. Protein: CASSSSGTSGGAVYNEQFF.

This clonotype was recorded many times. The chain uses TRBV15 and TRBJ2-1, with D maybe TRBD2 (5 bases). In germline, CDR1 is LNHNV, CDR2 YYDKDF (reference sequence). V lost 0 bases and J lost 3, with 15 bases in between. The CDR3 extends over 17 amino acids. This CDR3 reads CATSRDPAGQNYNEQFF. In DNA form, the CDR3 reads TGTGCCACCAGCAGAGATCCGGCGGGCCAAAACTACAATGAGCAGTTCTTC.

The chain combines TRBV20-1 with TRBJ1-5; no clear D. Trimming took off 2 bases at V and 3 bases at J, with 11 bases between the two ends. Germline values: CDR1 DFQATT, CDR2 SNEGSKA (reference sequence). The CDR3 is 14 amino acids. The CDR3 region has the DNA TGCAGTGCTAGACCCTGGGAGGTCAATCAGCCCCAGCATTTT. As protein: CSARPWEVNQPQHF.

This clonotype appeared many times. V is TRBV12-3 or TRBV12-4 and J is TRBJ1-6, with D unresolved. The V gene lost 3 bases and the J gene lost 7 bases, with 10 bases spanning the gap. This CDR3 is 14 amino acids long. The CDR3 sequence: CASSLTRRNSPLHF. CDR3 sequence (DNA): TGTGCCAGCAGTTTGACCAGGCGGAATTCACCCCTCCACTTT.

This clonotype was seen at least ten times. The chain links TRBV6-1 to TRBJ1-6; no clear D gene. Trimming removed 6 bases at V and 5 bases at J, with 14 bases between. The CDR3 has 15 residues. Germline-derived CDR1 and CDR2 are MNHNS and SASEGT. The CDR3 sequence is CASRTRTSNNSPLHF. For the CDR3, the DNA is TGTGCCAGCAGGACCCGGACGTCGAATAATTCACCCCTCCACTTT.

This clonotype was counted between two and nine times. A much larger clone differs by one base, so this may be a read error. V is TRBV5-1 and J is TRBJ2-3, with D perhaps TRBD1 (6 bases). The CDR3 is 14 residues long. CDR1 and CDR2 (germline): SGHRS, YFSETQ. The CDR3 sequence: CAISLGQSTDTQYF. The CDR3 bases are TGCGCCATCAGCTTAGGACAGAGCACAGATACGCAGTATTTT.

In this sample, this clonotype turned up many times. The chain carries TRBV10-3 and TRBJ2-1; weak D call: TRBD2 (5 bases). Germline lookup yields CDR1 ENHRY and CDR2 SYGVKD. The V and J ends lost 4 bases and 0 bases respectively, with 10 bases between them. This CDR3 contains 15 residues. The CDR3 region has the DNA TGTGCCATCAGTGGTGAGGGTAGCTCCTACAATGAGCAGTTCTTC. It specifies CAISGEGSSYNEQFF.